Listed below are T cell receptor beta chains from one sample, sequenced in a study of T cells after yellow fever vaccination. Each CDR3 protein gets one entry after TCRdb re-called the 5' RACE reads with MiXCR. The sample shows some 300,000 distinct CDR3 sequences, less than 9.5% of them seen only once. Sequenced here: CD4+ T cells sorted from PBMCs, sampled 5 days after the yellow fever booster vaccination. These receptors originate from a man younger than 30 who received the YFV17D yellow fever vaccine. Both conserved end residues are part of each CDR3. The D gene is left open where the match is weak. Not every row has a clone size; where given, it reads once, few, many or a size class.

len | j_gene | d_gene | v_gene | abundance | CDR3nt | CDR3aa
18 | TRBJ1-4 | TRBD1 | TRBV18 | . | TGTGCCAGCTCACCACGGGACAGGGGTGGCATGAGTCCTGAAAAACTGTTTTTT | CASSPRDRGGMSPEKLFF
16 | TRBJ1-1 | TRBD1 | TRBV24-1 | few | TGTGCCACCAGTGACCTTGCTAACAGGGGAGACACTGAAGCTTTCTTT | CATSDLANRGDTEAFF
13 | TRBJ2-7 | . | TRBV7-2 | . | TGTGCCAGCAGCCCGACCCCCAGCTACGAGCAGTACTTC | CASSPTPSYEQYF
14 | TRBJ1-5 | . | TRBV5-4 | . | TGTGCCAGCAGCCCCGACTGGAGGAATCAGCCCCAGCATTTT | CASSPDWRNQPQHF
13 | TRBJ1-1 | . | TRBV3-1 | . | TGTGCCAGCAGCCCCGGGGGACGGGGCGTAGCTTTCTTT | CASSPGGRGVAFF
16 | TRBJ2-2 | TRBD2 | TRBV5-1 | many | TGCGCCAGCAGCCCCCTTCCTACGGCGGGAGTCGGGGAGCTGTTTTTT | CASSPLPTAGVGELFF
13 | TRBJ1-1 | . | TRBV25-1 | . | TGTGCCAGCAGTGCCTCGGTGAACACTGAAGCTTTCTTT | CASSASVNTEAFF
14 | TRBJ2-5 | . | TRBV4-1 | . | TGCGCCACCCCGTGGGAAGGGGTCGGGGAGACCCAGTACTTC | CATPWEGVGETQYF
13 | TRBJ2-1 | TRBD1 | TRBV5-1 | many | TGCGCCAGCAGCCCTGGACAGGTCAATGAGCAGTTCTTC | CASSPGQVNEQFF
13 | TRBJ2-2 | . | TRBV9 | . | TGTGCCAGCAGCGTAGTTACCACCGGGGAGCTGTTTTTT | CASSVVTTGELFF
13 | TRBJ2-5 | . | TRBV4-3 | . | TGCGCCAGCAGCCAGGACAGTCAAGAGACCCAGTACTTC | CASSQDSQETQYF
15 | TRBJ1-2 | . | TRBV15 | few | TGTGCCACCAGCATCGGGCGGGATTCCTCCTCTGGCTACACCTTC | CATSIGRDSSSGYTF
16 | TRBJ1-4 | TRBD1 | TRBV15 | few | TGTGCCACCAGCAGAGTAAAGGGACAGAGGAATGAAAAACTGTTTTTT | CATSRVKGQRNEKLFF
16 | TRBJ2-1 | . | TRBV4-2 | few | TGTGCCAGCAGCCAAGATTTAGGGGGGGTATACAATGAGCAGTTCTTC | CASSQDLGGVYNEQFF
13 | TRBJ1-1 | . | TRBV10-3 | few | TGTGCCACCGGTGCCTCTACGAACACTGAAGCTTTCTTT | CATGASTNTEAFF
16 | TRBJ2-1 | TRBD2 | TRBV6-1 | . | TGTGCCAGCACCACAGGACTAGCGGGGATATACAATGAGCAGTTCTTC | CASTTGLAGIYNEQFF
18 | TRBJ2-1 | . | TRBV7-9 | few | TGTGCCAGCAGCTATCCGGGACGCTTAATGAGCTCCTACAATGAGCAGTTCTTC | CASSYPGRLMSSYNEQFF
13 | TRBJ1-5 | . | TRBV6-2/TRBV6-3 | many | TGTGCCAGCAGTTACGTAGGGAATCAGCCCCAGCATTTT | CASSYVGNQPQHF
15 | TRBJ2-2 | . | TRBV6-1 | . | TGTGCCAGCAGCCCGGTTTGGGTTGGGTCCGGGGAGCTGTTTTTT | CASSPVWVGSGELFF
14 | TRBJ2-3 | . | TRBV6-5 | few | TGTGCCAGCAGTTCTGGACTCCCATCCCATACGCAGTATTTT | CASSSGLPSHTQYF
14 | TRBJ1-5 | . | TRBV5-6 | . | TGTGCCAGCAGCTTGGCTATGTACAATCAGCCCCAGCATTTT | CASSLAMYNQPQHF
16 | TRBJ1-4 | TRBD1 | TRBV6-6 | . | TGTGCCAGCAGTTACTCGCGGGACAGTTGGAATGAAAAACTGTTTTTT | CASSYSRDSWNEKLFF
14 | TRBJ1-2 | . | TRBV3-1 | . | TGTGCCAGCAGCCAAGATCTCAGGGGAGCTGGCTACACCTTC | CASSQDLRGAGYTF
14 | TRBJ2-1 | TRBD2 | TRBV7-2 | . | TGTGCCAGCAGCTTAGCGGTCGGGGGGAATGAGCAGTTCTTC | CASSLAVGGNEQFF
13 | TRBJ2-1 | . | TRBV5-6 | . | TGTGCCAGCAGCTTGGGCAGGGCGGGTGAGCAGTTCTTC | CASSLGRAGEQFF
13 | TRBJ1-5 | . | TRBV7-8 | few | TGTGCCAGCAGCCCCCAGGGGTATCAGCCCCAGCATTTT | CASSPQGYQPQHF
14 | TRBJ2-3 | TRBD1 | TRBV29-1 | few | TGCAGCGCCAGCCAGGGGGTAGCCACAGATACGCAGTATTTT | CSASQGVATDTQYF
14 | TRBJ2-3 | . | TRBV12-3/TRBV12-4 | few | TGTGCCAGCAGTCCCGCGGGGCGGACAGATACGCAGTATTTT | CASSPAGRTDTQYF
17 | TRBJ2-3 | TRBD2 | TRBV28 | many | TGTGCCAGCAGCCTATGGGGTAGCGGGGGTGGATCAGATACGCAGTATTTT | CASSLWGSGGGSDTQYF
13 | TRBJ1-2 | . | TRBV2 | many | TGTGCCAGCAGTGACCCCTACAGCTATGGCTACACCTTC | CASSDPYSYGYTF
15 | TRBJ1-2 | . | TRBV2 | . | TGTGCCAGCAGCGTCTTACCGGCAGGGGTGAATGGCTACACCTTC | CASSVLPAGVNGYTF
15 | TRBJ2-3 | . | TRBV20-1 | . | TGCAGTGCTAGAGATCAAACCCGGGGCACAGATACGCAGTATTTT | CSARDQTRGTDTQYF
17 | TRBJ2-6 | TRBD1 | TRBV9 | many | TGTGCCAGCAGCAAAACGGGACAGGGGGCTGGGGCCAACGTCCTGACTTTC | CASSKTGQGAGANVLTF
14 | TRBJ1-2 | . | TRBV20-1 | . | TGCAGTGCTAGAGAATTCAATTCAGGGCTGGGCTACACCTTC | CSAREFNSGLGYTF
14 | TRBJ2-7 | . | TRBV7-6 | few | TGTGCCAGCAGTAGCCGGGATACGGCGGCCGAGCAGTACTTC | CASSSRDTAAEQYF